This T cell receptor beta chain was captured in a study of blood T cells in healthy people across ages. This clonotype was observed many times. Those donating, healthy Caucasian individuals from Russia, were aged roughly 6 to 100. There were at least 5 micrograms of total RNA extracted from every sample. V lost 1 base, J lost 9 bases, and 12 bases lay in between. CDR3 length: 12 amino acids. Germline V gives CDR1 DFQATT, CDR2 SNEGSKA (reference sequence). Then a second PCR, running about 6 to 12 cycles, was carried out with a sample-barcoded 5' primer and a J-beta primer mix. Tags on each cDNA molecule came from a template-switch adaptor with 12 random nucleotides. MiXCR, run by TCRdb on the 5' RACE reads, gives a single entry per CDR3 protein. The sample yields around 650,000 distinct CDR3 sequences, roughly 32% seen once.

Sequenced: blood. This sequence joins TRBV20-1 and TRBJ1-1; D uncertain. The receptor comes from a woman older than 75 in good health. The CDR3 sequence: CSARGFGVKAFF. The CDR3 DNA reads TGCAGTGCTAGAGGATTCGGGGTAAAAGCTTTCTTT.